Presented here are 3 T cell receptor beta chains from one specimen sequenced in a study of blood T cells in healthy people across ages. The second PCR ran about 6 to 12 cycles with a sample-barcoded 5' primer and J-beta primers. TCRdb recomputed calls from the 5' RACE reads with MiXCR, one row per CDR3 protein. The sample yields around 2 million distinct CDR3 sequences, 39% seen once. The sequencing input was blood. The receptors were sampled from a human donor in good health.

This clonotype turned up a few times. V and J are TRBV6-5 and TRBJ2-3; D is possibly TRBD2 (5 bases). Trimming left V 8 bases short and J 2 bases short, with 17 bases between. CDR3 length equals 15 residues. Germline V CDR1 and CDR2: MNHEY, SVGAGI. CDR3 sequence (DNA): TGTGCCAGCCGCCGCGATCTCCGGGACACAGATACGCAGTATTTT. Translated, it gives CASRRDLRDTDTQYF.

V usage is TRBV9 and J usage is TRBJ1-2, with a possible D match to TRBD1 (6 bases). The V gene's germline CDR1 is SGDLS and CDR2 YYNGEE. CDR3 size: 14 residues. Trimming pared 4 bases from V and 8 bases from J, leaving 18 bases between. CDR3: CASSPGQPLRGYTF. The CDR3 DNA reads TGTGCCAGCAGCCCCGGACAGCCACTAAGAGGCTACACCTTC.

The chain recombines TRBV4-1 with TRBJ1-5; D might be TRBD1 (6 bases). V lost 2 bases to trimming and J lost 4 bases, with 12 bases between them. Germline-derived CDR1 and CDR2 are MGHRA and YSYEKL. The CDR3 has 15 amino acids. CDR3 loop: CASSQTGQRNQPQHF. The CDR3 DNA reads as TGCGCCAGCAGCCAAACGGGACAAAGAAATCAGCCCCAGCATTTT.